Shown below are 32 T cell receptor beta chains from a single sample sequenced in a study of CD8 T cells in Susac syndrome. Roughly 0.45 to 1 ug RNA was reverse transcribed with random hexamers. TCRdb reanalysed the immunoSEQ multiplex PCR reads using MiXCR and keeps one entry per CDR3 protein. Found here are 90,000 to 150,000 distinct CDR3 sequences, around 90% of them singletons; the top ten hold around 0.14%. Sequenced sample: CD4+ T cells from PBMCs. These receptors all come from a human donor in good health.

The rearrangement links TRBV18 to TRBJ2-2; no clear D gene. V was trimmed by 3 bases and J by 2 bases, leaving 16 bases between them. Germline-derived CDR1 and CDR2 are KGHSH and LQKENI. The CDR3 spans 17 residues. CDR3 amino acids: CASSPFGQPSNTGELFF. The CDR3 nucleotides read TGTGCCAGCTCACCCTTCGGTCAGCCCTCAAACACCGGGGAGCTGTTTTTT. Supplemented by reference TRBV18 and TRBJ2-2, the full variable domain reads NAGVMQNPRHLVRRRGQEARLRCSPMKGHSHVYWYRQLPEEGLKFMVYLQKENIIDESGMPKERFSAEFPKEGPSILRIQQVVRGDSAAYFCASSPFGQPSNTGELFFGEGSRLTVL.

V gene TRBV20-1 combines with J gene TRBJ2-7; no clear D. Trimming took off 6 bases at V and 2 bases at J, with 14 bases between the two ends. The CDR3 loop spans 13 amino acids. Germline values: CDR1 DFQATT, CDR2 SNEGSKA (reference sequence). The DNA for the CDR3 is TGCAGTGCGAGACCGCAGTCAGCCTACGAGCAGTACTTC. It yields the protein CSARPQSAYEQYF.

V is TRBV11-2 and J is TRBJ2-7, with D uncertain. Looked up from germline, CDR1 is SGHAT and CDR2 is FQNNGV. Deletions cut 6 bases from V and 6 bases from J, with 18 bases between. This CDR3 has 14 residues. CDR3 sequence: CASRPAHGYSEQYF. In DNA form, the CDR3 reads TGTGCCAGCAGACCGGCCCACGGGTACAGCGAGCAGTACTTC.

The J gene is TRBJ2-1, the V gene TRBV7-6; 7 bases are shared with TRBD2. The germline gives CDR1 SGHVS, CDR2 FNYEAQ. V lost 8 bases, J lost 7 bases, and 11 bases stayed unmatched. This CDR3 spans 14 amino acids. CDR3 loop: CASVRAGEGNEQFF. CDR3 DNA: TGTGCCAGCGTCCGGGCGGGAGAGGGGAATGAGCAGTTCTTC. Looking up the rest from reference TRBV7-6 and TRBJ2-1 gives the full variable domain: GAGVSQSPRYKVTKRGQDVALRCDPISGHVSLYWYRQALGQGPEFLTYFNYEAQQDKSGLPNDRFSAERPEGSISTLTIQRTEQRDSAMYRCASVRAGEGNEQFFGPGTRLTVL.

This chain connects TRBV7-9 to TRBJ2-7; possible D gene TRBD2, 5 bases. V was clipped by 4 bases and J by 6 bases, with 13 bases between them. The CDR3 is 13 amino acids. Germline CDR1 SEHNR, CDR2 FQNEAQ (reference sequence). The CDR3 nucleotides are TGTGCCAGCAGCTCAGAAGGGAGTGGCGAGCAGTACTTC. Residues: CASSSEGSGEQYF.

This chain uses TRBV30 with TRBJ2-2; the match to TRBD2 covers 12 bases. The V segment lost 2 bases and the J segment 7 bases; nucleotides outside the gene matches: 14. The CDR3 covers 18 residues. Germline assignment: CDR1 GTSNPN and CDR2 SVGIG (reference sequence). As DNA, the CDR3 is TGTGCCTGGAGTCCACCGGGTTTTAGACTAGCGGGAGTCGGGGAGCTGTTTTTT. Its protein is CAWSPPGFRLAGVGELFF.

The J gene is TRBJ1-5, the V gene TRBV24-1; D unresolved. The CDR3 runs 12 residues. CDR1 is KGHDR, CDR2 SFDVKD, per germline. Trimming took 9 bases from V and 2 from J, leaving 7 bases between them. This CDR3 reads CATGRGNQPQHF. In DNA, the CDR3 is TGTGCCACCGGCCGTGGCAATCAGCCCCAGCATTTT.

The V gene is TRBV29-1, the J gene TRBJ2-5, with 8 bases aligning to TRBD1. The germline gives CDR1 SQVTM, CDR2 ANQGSEA. With V trimmed by 6 bases and J by 3 bases, 3 bases remained unmatched. The CDR3 has 12 residues. In DNA form, the CDR3 reads TGCAGCGTAGGACAGGGAGAAGAGACCCAGTACTTC. Translation gives CSVGQGEETQYF.

This chain links TRBV6-2 or TRBV6-3 with TRBJ1-3, with unresolved D. Between the trimmed V and J ends, which lost 9 bases and 8 bases, there was a span of 8 bases. The CDR3 length is 10 residues. The germline V gene has CDR1 MNHEY and CDR2 SVGEGT. This chain's CDR3 is CASERDTIYF. The CDR3 DNA reads as TGTGCCAGTGAACGAGACACCATATATTTT.

J is TRBJ1-5 and V is TRBV12-3 or TRBV12-4; TRBD1 might be the D (5 bases). Trimming removed 5 bases at V and 3 bases at J, with 14 bases between. This CDR3 comprises 15 residues. CDR3 sequence reads: CASSRPGLINQPQHF. The CDR3 DNA sequence: TGTGCCAGCAGTCGTCCGGGACTGATCAATCAGCCCCAGCATTTT.

The chain links TRBV4-3 to TRBJ1-6; TRBD1 aligns across 7 bases. Losses at the gene ends were 0 bases for V and 9 bases for J; bases not matched to a gene: 8. The CDR3 extends over 16 amino acids. From germline, CDR1 is LGHNA and CDR2 YSLEER. The CDR3 sequence: CASSQETQGVGSPLHF. CDR3 bases: TGCGCCAGCAGCCAAGAGACCCAGGGGGTCGGTTCACCCCTCCACTTT.

The chain employs TRBV19 and TRBJ2-1; TRBD1 agrees at 9 bases. Germline V gene sequence: CDR1 LNHDA, CDR2 SQIVND (reference sequence). Trimming took 2 bases from V and 7 from J; bases not matched to a gene: 9. This CDR3 comprises 16 residues. CDR3 in amino acids: CASSILGQGQANEQFF. The CDR3 bases are TGTGCCAGTAGTATATTGGGACAGGGCCAAGCAAATGAGCAGTTCTTC.

The chain employs TRBV19 and TRBJ2-5; the D gene is possibly TRBD1 (6 bases). This CDR3 is 16 amino acids long. Trimming removed 2 bases from V and 5 bases from J, with 18 bases in between. CDR1 is LNHDA, CDR2 SQIVND, per germline (reference sequence). The CDR3, as DNA: TGTGCCAGTAGTATAAAGGGGGTGGGGACCTGGGAGACCCAGTACTTC. It encodes CASSIKGVGTWETQYF.

This chain joins TRBV30 and TRBJ2-3, with D perhaps matching TRBD1 or TRBD2 (6 bases each). CDR1 and CDR2 from the germline V gene are GTSNPN and SVGIG (reference sequence). Trimming left V 3 bases short and J 6 bases short, with 16 bases between. The CDR3 consists of 14 residues. The CDR3 DNA is TGTGCCTGGAGAGGGGGGCTAGTTTCGGATACGCAGTATTTT. Protein: CAWRGGLVSDTQYF.

The chain carries TRBV7-2 and TRBJ2-1; no definite D call. Per germline, CDR1 SGHTA and CDR2 FQGNSA. The V end was cut by 0 bases, the J end by 0 bases, with 3 bases between. The CDR3 is made up of 14 amino acids. The DNA for the CDR3 is TGTGCCAGCAGCTTAGCCGCCTCCTACAATGAGCAGTTCTTC. Amino acid sequence: CASSLAASYNEQFF.

CDR3 in amino acids: CSALAGAYEQYF. In nucleotides, the CDR3 is TGCAGTGCTTTAGCGGGAGCCTACGAGCAGTACTTC. This chain joins TRBV20-1 and TRBJ2-7, with TRBD2 matching 9 bases. The CDR3 is 12 amino acids. The ends lost 5 bases at V and 2 bases at J; junction bases unmatched: 1. Germline CDR1 is DFQATT and CDR2 is SNEGSKA (reference sequence).

The chain combines TRBV5-1 with TRBJ1-1; D gene ambiguous. With 0 bases removed from V and 4 bases from J, the gap between germline ends came to 10 bases. CDR1 is SGHRS, CDR2 YFSETQ, per germline. This CDR3 is 14 amino acids long. The CDR3 loop reads CASSLEMTITEAFF. CDR3 sequence (DNA): TGCGCCAGCAGCTTGGAGATGACAATCACTGAAGCTTTCTTT.

The chain combines TRBV7-9 with TRBJ1-3, with D unresolved. Deletions cut 3 bases from V and 2 bases from J, with 8 bases between. The CDR3 totals 14 residues. The germline V gene has CDR1 SEHNR and CDR2 FQNEAQ (reference sequence). CDR3 DNA: TGTGCCAGCAGCTTCAGCGGAACTGGAAACACCATATATTTT. Translation gives CASSFSGTGNTIYF.

This chain uses TRBV27 with TRBJ2-1; D possibly matches TRBD1 or TRBD2 (5 bases each). V lost 5 bases to trimming and J lost 4 bases, with 15 bases between them. The germline CDR1 and CDR2 sequences are MNHEY and SMNVEV (reference sequence). The CDR3 runs to 15 residues. For the CDR3, the DNA is TGTGCCAGCAGTCGATCTCGGGGCGCATACAATGAGCAGTTCTTC. The encoded protein is CASSRSRGAYNEQFF.

Here the CDR3 DNA reads TGCAGTGCTAGTGTAGCCGAAAATGAGCAGTTCTTC. It encodes CSASVAENEQFF. The V gene is TRBV20-1, the J gene TRBJ2-1; D gene uncertain. Germline V gene lookup returns CDR1 DFQATT and CDR2 SNEGSKA (reference sequence). The CDR3 loop spans 12 amino acids. Deletions cut 3 bases from V and 7 bases from J, with 10 bases between.

This clonotype has just one count. The chain carries TRBV5-1 and TRBJ2-3; D remains ambiguous. Germline CDR1 reads SGHRS; CDR2 reads YFSETQ. Trimming left V 4 bases short and J 4 bases short, with 13 bases between. The CDR3 runs 14 residues. CDR3 protein: CASSAGPPPDTQYF. As DNA, the CDR3 is TGCGCCAGCAGCGCCGGTCCCCCCCCAGATACGCAGTATTTT.

The V gene is TRBV3-1, the J gene TRBJ1-1; maybe TRBD1 (5 bases). V was cut by 1 base and J by 4 bases, with 10 bases left in between. The CDR3 has 14 residues. CDR1 is LGHDT and CDR2 is YNNKEL in the germline V gene (reference sequence). CDR3 in DNA: TGTGCCAGCAGCCAAGCGCGTGGGACCACTGAAGCTTTCTTT. It encodes CASSQARGTTEAFF.

The chain has TRBV6-2 or TRBV6-3 and TRBJ1-1, with D possibly TRBD1 on 6 matching bases. Germline assignment: CDR1 MNHEY and CDR2 SVGEGT. V lost 6 bases and J 5 bases, leaving 10 bases between the germline ends. The CDR3 is 12 amino acids. The CDR3 DNA reads as TGTGCCAGCAGCCACAGGGATACTGAAGCTTTCTTT. Amino acids: CASSHRDTEAFF.

V and J are TRBV19 and TRBJ1-1, with D perhaps TRBD1 (5 bases). The CDR3 runs to 15 residues. CDR1 is LNHDA and CDR2 is SQIVND in the germline V gene (reference sequence). Deletions cut 7 bases from V and 5 bases from J, with 20 bases between. CDR3 sequence: CASTPRQGSITEAFF. In DNA form, the CDR3 reads TGTGCCAGTACCCCTCGGCAGGGCTCGATTACTGAAGCTTTCTTT.

The rearrangement joins TRBV7-9 to TRBJ2-7; D possibly uses TRBD1 or TRBD2 (5 bases each). Germline CDR1 reads SEHNR; CDR2 reads FQNEAQ (reference sequence). The CDR3 consists of 15 residues. V was shortened by 5 bases and J by 2 bases, with 16 bases between the two germline ends. CDR3 nucleotides: TGTGCCAGCAGCCCACCAGGGACGGCTACCTACGAGCAGTACTTC. Translating it yields CASSPPGTATYEQYF.

The genes are TRBV19 and TRBJ2-7; D ambiguous. CDR1 and CDR2 from the germline V gene are LNHDA and SQIVND (reference sequence). This CDR3 comprises 13 residues. The V and J ends lost 3 bases and 3 bases respectively, with 9 bases between them. The CDR3 nucleotides read TGTGCCAGTAGTATTGAACTGCACTACGAGCAGTACTTC. This codes for CASSIELHYEQYF. Drawing the rest from reference TRBV19 and TRBJ2-7, the complete variable domain is DGGITQSPKYLFRKEGQNVTLSCEQNLNHDAMYWYRQDPGQGLRLIYYSQIVNDFQKGDIAEGYSVSREKKESFPLTVTSAQKNPTAFYLCASSIELHYEQYFGPGTRLTVT.

The chain carries TRBV25-1 and TRBJ2-5; TRBD1 aligns across 10 bases. The V segment lost 9 bases and the J segment 3 bases; nucleotides outside the gene matches: 7. The CDR3 contains 14 residues. Germline CDR1 MGHDK, CDR2 SYGVNS. CDR3 sequence reads: CASADRGREETQYF. The CDR3 DNA sequence: TGTGCCAGTGCTGACAGGGGGCGGGAAGAGACCCAGTACTTC.

The chain employs TRBV7-8 and TRBJ2-1; no clear D gene. V was clipped by 4 bases and J by 1 base, with 11 bases between them. CDR1 and CDR2 (germline): SGHVS, FQNEAQ. The CDR3 loop spans 15 amino acids. The CDR3: CASSSPRFSYNEQFF. The CDR3 DNA reads TGTGCCAGCAGCTCACCCCGATTTTCCTACAATGAGCAGTTCTTC.

The chain recombines TRBV20-1 with TRBJ2-7, with D perhaps matching TRBD2 (5 bases). Per germline, CDR1 DFQATT and CDR2 SNEGSKA (reference sequence). Trimming took off 5 bases at V and 9 bases at J, with 23 bases between the two ends. The CDR3 has 14 residues. CDR3 sequence (DNA): TGCAGTGCTCCTGTCGATGTGGCAGGTCGGGGGCAGTACTTC. Residues: CSAPVDVAGRGQYF.

The rearrangement links TRBV7-9 to TRBJ2-5; D unresolved. The germline gives CDR1 SEHNR, CDR2 FQNEAQ (reference sequence). The ends were cut back, 5 bases at V and 5 bases at J, with 6 bases in the middle. This CDR3 region has 11 residues. This CDR3 reads CASSPRETQYF. CDR3 DNA: TGTGCCAGCAGCCCCCGTGAGACCCAGTACTTC. Based on the CDR3 plus reference TRBV7-9 and TRBJ2-5, the full variable domain is DTGVSQNPRHKITKRGQNVTFRCDPISEHNRLYWYRQTLGQGPEFLTYFQNEAQLEKSRLLSDRFSAERPKGSFSTLEIQRTEQGDSAMYLCASSPRETQYFGPGTRLLVL.

The count of this clonotype is one. The chain combines TRBV7-3 with TRBJ2-1; D gene uncertain. The CDR3 has 12 residues. Germline CDR1 SGHTA, CDR2 FQGTGA. Trimming shortened V by 5 bases and J by 9 bases, and 11 bases separated the two germline ends. CDR3 amino acids: CASSKGRGEQFF. The CDR3 region has the DNA TGTGCCAGCAGCAAAGGGCGTGGTGAGCAGTTCTTC. The full variable domain, rest sourced from reference TRBV7-3 and TRBJ2-1, is GAGVSQTPSNKVTEKGKYVELRCDPISGHTALYWYRQSLGQGPEFLIYFQGTGAADDSGLPNDRFFAVRPEGSVSTLKIQRTERGDSAVYLCASSKGRGEQFFGPGTRLTVL.

This chain uses TRBV20-1 with TRBJ1-3; D ambiguous. Germline values: CDR1 DFQATT, CDR2 SNEGSKA (reference sequence). Trimming stripped 2 bases from V and 0 bases from J, with 8 bases between. The CDR3 covers 14 residues. CDR3 amino acids: CSARYASSGNTIYF. CDR3 coding DNA: TGCAGTGCTAGATACGCAAGCTCTGGAAACACCATATATTTT.